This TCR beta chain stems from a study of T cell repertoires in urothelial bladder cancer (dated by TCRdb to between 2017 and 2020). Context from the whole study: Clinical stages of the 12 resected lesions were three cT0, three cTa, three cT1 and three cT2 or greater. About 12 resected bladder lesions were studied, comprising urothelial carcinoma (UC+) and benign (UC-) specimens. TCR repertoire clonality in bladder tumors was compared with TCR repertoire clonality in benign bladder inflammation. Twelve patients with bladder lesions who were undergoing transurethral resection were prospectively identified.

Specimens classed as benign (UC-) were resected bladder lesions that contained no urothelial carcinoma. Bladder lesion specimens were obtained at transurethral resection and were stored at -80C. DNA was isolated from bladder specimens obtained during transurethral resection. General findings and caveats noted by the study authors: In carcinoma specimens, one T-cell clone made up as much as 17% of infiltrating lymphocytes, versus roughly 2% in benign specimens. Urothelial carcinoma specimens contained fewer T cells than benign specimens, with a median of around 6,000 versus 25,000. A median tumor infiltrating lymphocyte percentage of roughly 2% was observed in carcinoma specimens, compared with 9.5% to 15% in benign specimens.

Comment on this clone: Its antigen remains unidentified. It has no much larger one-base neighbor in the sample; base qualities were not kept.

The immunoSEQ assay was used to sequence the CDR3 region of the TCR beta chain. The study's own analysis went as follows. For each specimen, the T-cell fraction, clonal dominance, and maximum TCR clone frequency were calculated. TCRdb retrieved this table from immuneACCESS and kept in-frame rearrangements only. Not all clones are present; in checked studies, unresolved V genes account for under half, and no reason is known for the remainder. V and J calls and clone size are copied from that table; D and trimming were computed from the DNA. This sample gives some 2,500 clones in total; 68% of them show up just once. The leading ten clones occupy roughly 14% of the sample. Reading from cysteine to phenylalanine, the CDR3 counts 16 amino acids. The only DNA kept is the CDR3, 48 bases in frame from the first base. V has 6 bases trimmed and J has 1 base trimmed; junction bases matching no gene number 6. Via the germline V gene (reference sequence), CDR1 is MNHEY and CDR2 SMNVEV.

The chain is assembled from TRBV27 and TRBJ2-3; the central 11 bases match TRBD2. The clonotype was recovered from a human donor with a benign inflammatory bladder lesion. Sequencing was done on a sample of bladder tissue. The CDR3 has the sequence CASREGTSGRTDTQYF. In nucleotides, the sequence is TGTGCCAGCAGGGAAGGGACTAGCGGACGCACAGATACGCAGTATTTT.